This T cell receptor (beta chain) emerged from a study of T cells in Graves' hyperthyroidism and ophthalmopathy. Turning to the study itself: Initial diagnosis, before any treatment, was when peripheral blood was collected.

This clonotype has just a few counts. Its antigen is still unknown. Study outcomes and limitations: A model of 13 V-J pairs discriminated ophthalmopathy from stable hyperthyroidism. In blood, most of the thyroid clonotypes expanded above 0.001 were also present.

Germline CDR1 and CDR2: MNHNS and SASEGT. CDR3 length equals 14 residues. V was pared by 6 bases and J by 4 bases, with 5 bases of the junction left unmatched. Amplification yielded TCR beta CDR3 regions, with RNA transcripts as the source. In the first-round RT-PCR of the TCR CDR3, the HTBI primer set was used. TCRdb re-analysed the multiplex PCR reads in MiXCR, keeping a single row per CDR3 protein. The sample records hundreds of thousands of distinct CDR3 sequences, more than 20% being singletons. Hyperthyroidism patients were newly diagnosed, had disease duration under 2 months, and were aged 18 to 65 years.

This rearrangement joins TRBV6-1 to TRBJ1-4, with 7 bases identical to TRBD1. This clonotype originated in a man between 50 and 59 years old with Graves' hyperthyroidism. What was sequenced was blood. Here the CDR3 reads CASRGTANNEKLFF. The CDR3, as DNA: TGTGCCAGCAGGGGGACAGCCAATAATGAAAAACTGTTTTTT.